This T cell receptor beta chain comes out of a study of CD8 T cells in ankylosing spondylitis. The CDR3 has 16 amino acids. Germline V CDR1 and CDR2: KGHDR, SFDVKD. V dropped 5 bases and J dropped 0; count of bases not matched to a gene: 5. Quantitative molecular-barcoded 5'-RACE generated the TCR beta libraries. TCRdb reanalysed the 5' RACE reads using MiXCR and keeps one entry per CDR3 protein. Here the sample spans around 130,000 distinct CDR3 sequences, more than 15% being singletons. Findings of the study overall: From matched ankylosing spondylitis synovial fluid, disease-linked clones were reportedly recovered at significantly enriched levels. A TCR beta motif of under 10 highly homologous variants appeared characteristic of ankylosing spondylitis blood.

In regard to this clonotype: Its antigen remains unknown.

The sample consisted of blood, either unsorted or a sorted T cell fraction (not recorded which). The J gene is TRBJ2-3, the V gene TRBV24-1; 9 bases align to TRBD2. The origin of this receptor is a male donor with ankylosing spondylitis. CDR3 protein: CATSGLAGASTDTQYF. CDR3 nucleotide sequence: TGTGCCACCAGTGGTTTAGCGGGGGCTAGCACAGATACGCAGTATTTT.